This T cell receptor beta chain was found in a study of blood T cell repertoires in COVID-19. The table came from immunoSEQ multiplex PCR; TCRdb's copy has only in-frame clones and leaves some out. The sample contains approximately 150,000 clones, roughly 80% of which appear only once. This sequence was found in a man aged 50 or older with acute or convalescent COVID-19. Sequenced: peripheral blood.

The CDR3 loop is CASSRGQGGYGYTF. Written as DNA, the CDR3 is TGTGCCAGCAGCCGCGGACAGGGAGGATATGGCTACACCTTC. V usage is TRBV6-5 and J usage is TRBJ1-2; 8 bases are shared with TRBD1. The junction had 8 bases not matched to a gene; V was cut back by 6 bases and J by 5 bases. CDR3 length: 14 residues. Germline values: CDR1 MNHEY, CDR2 SVGAGI.